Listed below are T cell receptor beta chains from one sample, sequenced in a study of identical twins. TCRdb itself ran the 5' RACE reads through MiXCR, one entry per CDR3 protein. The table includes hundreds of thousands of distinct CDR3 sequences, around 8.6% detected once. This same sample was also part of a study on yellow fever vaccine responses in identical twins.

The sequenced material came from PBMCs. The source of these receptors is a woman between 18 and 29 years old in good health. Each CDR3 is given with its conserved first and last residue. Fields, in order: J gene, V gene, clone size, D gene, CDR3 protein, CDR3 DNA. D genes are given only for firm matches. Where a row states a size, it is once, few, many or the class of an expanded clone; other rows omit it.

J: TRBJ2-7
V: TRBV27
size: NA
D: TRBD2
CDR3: CASSWLGGGREGLTTLYEQYF
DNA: TGTGCCAGCAGCTGGTTGGGCGGTGGGCGGGAGGGCCTAACCACCCTGTACGAGCAGTACTTC

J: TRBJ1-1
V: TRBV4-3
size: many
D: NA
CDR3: CASSQGLEYTEAFF
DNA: TGCGCCAGCAGCCAAGGGCTGGAGTACACTGAAGCTTTCTTT

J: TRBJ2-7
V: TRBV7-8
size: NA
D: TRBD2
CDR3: CASSFPSTSPDYEQYF
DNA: TGTGCCAGCAGCTTTCCCTCGACTAGCCCTGACTACGAGCAGTACTTC

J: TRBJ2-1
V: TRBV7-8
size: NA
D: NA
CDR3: CASSSGLGGPSYNEQFF
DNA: TGTGCCAGCAGCTCGGGGCTGGGGGGACCCTCCTACAATGAGCAGTTCTTC

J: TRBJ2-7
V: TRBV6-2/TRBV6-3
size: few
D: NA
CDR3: CASSYPGLTYEQYF
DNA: TGTGCCAGCAGTTACCCGGGACTCACCTACGAGCAGTACTTC

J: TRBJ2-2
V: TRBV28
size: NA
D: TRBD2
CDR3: CASSFSGLAGSTGELFF
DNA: TGTGCCAGCAGTTTTTCGGGACTAGCGGGAAGCACCGGGGAGCTGTTTTTT

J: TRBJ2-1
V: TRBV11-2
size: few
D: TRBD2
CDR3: CASSLEISGLGNEQFF
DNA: TGTGCCAGCAGCTTAGAGATTTCGGGACTAGGGAATGAGCAGTTCTTC

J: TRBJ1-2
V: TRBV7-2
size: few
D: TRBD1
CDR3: CASSLPGQVRGYTF
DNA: TGTGCCAGCAGCTTACCGGGACAGGTCCGTGGCTACACCTTC

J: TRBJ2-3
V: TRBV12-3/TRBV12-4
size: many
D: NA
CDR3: CASSLNTQYF
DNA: TGTGCCAGCAGTTTGAATACGCAGTATTTT

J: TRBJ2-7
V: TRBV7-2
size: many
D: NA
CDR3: CASSLGSGTYEQYF
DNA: TGTGCCAGCAGCTTAGGGAGCGGCACCTACGAGCAGTACTTC

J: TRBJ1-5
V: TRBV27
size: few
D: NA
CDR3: CASRAGVGSNQPQHF
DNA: TGTGCCAGCAGGGCAGGGGTCGGTAGCAATCAGCCCCAGCATTTT

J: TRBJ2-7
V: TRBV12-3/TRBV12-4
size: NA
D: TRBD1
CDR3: CASSLAPGQGLYEQYF
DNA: TGTGCCAGCAGTTTAGCGCCGGGACAGGGGTTGTACGAGCAGTACTTC

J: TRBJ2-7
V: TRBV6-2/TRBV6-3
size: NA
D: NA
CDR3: CASIDAGPWGEQYF
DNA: TGTGCCAGCATAGACGCGGGACCGTGGGGCGAGCAGTACTTC

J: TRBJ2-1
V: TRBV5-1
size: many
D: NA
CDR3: CASSQGLSSYNEQFF
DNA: TGCGCCAGCAGCCAAGGCCTTAGCTCCTACAATGAGCAGTTCTTC

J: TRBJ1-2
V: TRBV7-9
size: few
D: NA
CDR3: CASSLDAGGYTF
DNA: TGTGCCAGCAGCTTAGATGCGGGTGGCTACACCTTC

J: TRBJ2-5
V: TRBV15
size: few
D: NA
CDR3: CATSRESRTAKETQYF
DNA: TGTGCCACCAGCAGAGAAAGTAGAACTGCTAAAGAGACCCAGTACTTC

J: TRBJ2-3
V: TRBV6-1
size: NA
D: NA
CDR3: CASSPEALSTDTQYF
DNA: TGTGCCAGCAGCCCAGAGGCACTTAGCACAGATACGCAGTATTTT

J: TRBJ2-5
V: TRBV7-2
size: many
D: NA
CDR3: CASSRNLDQYF
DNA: TGTGCCAGCAGCCGTAATCTGGACCAGTACTTC

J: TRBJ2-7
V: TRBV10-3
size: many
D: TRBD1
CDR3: CAIRPGQGSYEQYF
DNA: TGTGCCATCAGGCCGGGACAGGGATCCTACGAGCAGTACTTC

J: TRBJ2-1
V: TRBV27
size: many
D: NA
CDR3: CASSLIPIFNNEQFF
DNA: TGTGCCAGCAGTTTAATCCCAATATTTAACAATGAGCAGTTCTTC

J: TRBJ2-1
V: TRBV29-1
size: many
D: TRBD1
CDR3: CRAEGAGYNEQFF
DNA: TGCAGGGCTGAGGGGGCGGGCTACAATGAGCAGTTCTTC

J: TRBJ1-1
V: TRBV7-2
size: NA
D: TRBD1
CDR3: CASSKDRGRVSEAFF
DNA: TGTGCCAGCAGCAAGGACAGGGGGCGTGTTTCTGAAGCTTTCTTT

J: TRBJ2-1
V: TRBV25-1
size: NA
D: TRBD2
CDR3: CASSEFPSGVSSYNEQFF
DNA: TGTGCCAGCAGTGAATTTCCTAGCGGAGTAAGCTCCTACAATGAGCAGTTCTTC

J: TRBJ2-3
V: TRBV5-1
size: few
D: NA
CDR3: CASSFRPGDTDTQYF
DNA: TGCGCCAGCAGCTTCCGTCCAGGAGACACAGATACGCAGTATTTT

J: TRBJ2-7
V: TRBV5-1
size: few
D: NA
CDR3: CASSPRGTSSYEQYF
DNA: TGCGCCAGCAGCCCTCGGGGTACAAGCTCCTACGAGCAGTACTTC

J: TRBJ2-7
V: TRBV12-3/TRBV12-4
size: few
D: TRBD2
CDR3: CASSSSSGRVYEQYF
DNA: TGTGCCAGCAGTTCCTCTAGCGGGAGGGTTTACGAGCAGTACTTC

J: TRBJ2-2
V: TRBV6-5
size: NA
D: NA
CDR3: CASSYRVEAGELFF
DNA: TGTGCCAGCAGTTACCGGGTGGAGGCCGGGGAGCTGTTTTTT

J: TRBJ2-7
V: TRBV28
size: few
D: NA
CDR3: CASSLGQGGFYEQYF
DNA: TGTGCCAGCAGTTTGGGGCAGGGTGGTTTCTACGAGCAGTACTTC

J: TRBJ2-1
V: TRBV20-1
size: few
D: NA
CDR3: CSASIGGSSYNEQFF
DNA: TGCAGTGCGAGTATCGGGGGAAGCTCCTACAATGAGCAGTTCTTC

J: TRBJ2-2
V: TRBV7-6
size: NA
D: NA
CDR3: CASSQTVNTGELFF
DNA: TGTGCCAGCTCCCAAACAGTTAACACCGGGGAGCTGTTTTTT

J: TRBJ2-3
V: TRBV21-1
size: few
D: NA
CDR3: CASSKGRGSCGTDTQYF
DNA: TGTGCCAGCAGCAAAGGGCGGGGAAGTTGTGGCACAGATACGCAGTATTTT

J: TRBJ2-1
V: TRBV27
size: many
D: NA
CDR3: CASSLNRVHNEQFF
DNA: TGTGCCAGCAGTTTGAACAGGGTCCACAATGAGCAGTTCTTC

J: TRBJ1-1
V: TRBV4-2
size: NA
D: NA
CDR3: CASGPRDRAFMNTEAFF
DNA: TGTGCCAGCGGCCCCCGGGACCGAGCCTTCATGAACACTGAAGCTTTCTTT

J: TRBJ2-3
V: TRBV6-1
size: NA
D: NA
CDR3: CASRLPTGGTDTQYF
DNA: TGTGCCAGCAGACTACCCACGGGAGGCACAGATACGCAGTATTTT

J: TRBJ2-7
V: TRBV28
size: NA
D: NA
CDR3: CASSSAPVEQYF
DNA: TGTGCCAGCAGTTCAGCGCCCGTCGAGCAGTACTTC

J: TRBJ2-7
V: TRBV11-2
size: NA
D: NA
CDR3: CASSLGYSTYEQYF
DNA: TGTGCCAGCAGCTTAGGTTACTCAACCTACGAGCAGTACTTC

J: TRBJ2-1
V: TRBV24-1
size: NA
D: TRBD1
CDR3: CATSDPGQDNEQFF
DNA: TGTGCCACCAGTGATCCGGGACAGGACAATGAGCAGTTCTTC

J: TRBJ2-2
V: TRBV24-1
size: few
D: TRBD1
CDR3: CATSDTGQGWYTGELFF
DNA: TGTGCCACCAGTGACACCGGACAGGGGTGGTACACCGGGGAGCTGTTTTTT

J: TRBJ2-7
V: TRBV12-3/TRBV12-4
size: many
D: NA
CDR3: CASSQGGPYYEQYF
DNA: TGTGCCAGCAGTCAAGGCGGGCCTTACTACGAGCAGTACTTC

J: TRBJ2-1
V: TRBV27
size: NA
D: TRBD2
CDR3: CASSLRGLAVYYNEQFF
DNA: TGTGCCAGCAGTTTACGGGGACTAGCGGTGTACTACAATGAGCAGTTCTTC

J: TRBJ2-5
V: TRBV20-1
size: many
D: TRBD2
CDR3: CSARGGTFGETQYF
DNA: TGCAGTGCCCGCGGGGGGACCTTTGGGGAGACCCAGTACTTC

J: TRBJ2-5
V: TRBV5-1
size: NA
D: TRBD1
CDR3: CASSRTGQGGGETQYF
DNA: TGCGCCAGCAGCCGGACGGGACAGGGTGGAGGGGAGACCCAGTACTTC

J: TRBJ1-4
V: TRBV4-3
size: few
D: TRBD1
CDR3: CASSQTGFSEKLFF
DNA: TGCGCCAGCAGCCAGACAGGGTTCAGTGAAAAACTGTTTTTT

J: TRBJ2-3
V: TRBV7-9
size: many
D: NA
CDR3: CASSFAQADTQYF
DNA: TGTGCCAGCAGCTTTGCCCAAGCAGATACGCAGTATTTT

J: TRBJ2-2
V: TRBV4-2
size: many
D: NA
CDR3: CASSRELEVGELFF
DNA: TGTGCCAGCAGCCGGGAGCTAGAGGTCGGGGAGCTGTTTTTT

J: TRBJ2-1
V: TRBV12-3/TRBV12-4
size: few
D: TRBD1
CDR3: CASREPGQGGNEQFF
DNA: TGTGCCAGCAGGGAACCGGGACAGGGGGGCAATGAGCAGTTCTTC

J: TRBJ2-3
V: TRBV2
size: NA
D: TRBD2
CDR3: CASSEFVLAGVTDTQYF
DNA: TGTGCCAGCAGTGAGTTCGTTCTGGCGGGGGTGACAGATACGCAGTATTTT

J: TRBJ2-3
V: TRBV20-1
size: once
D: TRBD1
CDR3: CSARGDRGVADTQYF
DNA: TGCAGTGCTAGGGGGGACAGGGGCGTCGCAGATACGCAGTATTTT

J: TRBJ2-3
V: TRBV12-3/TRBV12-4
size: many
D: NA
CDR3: CASSQQGRTDTQYF
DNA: TGTGCCAGCAGCCAACAGGGACGCACAGATACGCAGTATTTT

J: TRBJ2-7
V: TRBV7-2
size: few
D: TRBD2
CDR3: CASTNLGGRQYF
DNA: TGTGCCAGCACAAACCTTGGCGGGAGGCAGTACTTC

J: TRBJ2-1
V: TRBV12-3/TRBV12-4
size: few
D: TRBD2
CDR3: CASSLLFRLAGRDEQFF
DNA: TGTGCCAGCAGTTTATTATTTAGACTAGCGGGGAGGGATGAGCAGTTCTTC

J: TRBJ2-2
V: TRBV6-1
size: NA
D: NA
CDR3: CASSPLPQAGELFF
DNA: TGTGCCAGCAGTCCCCTCCCCCAGGCCGGGGAGCTGTTTTTT

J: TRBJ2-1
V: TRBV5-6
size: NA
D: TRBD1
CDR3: CASRHTGVIYNEQFF
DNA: TGTGCCAGCCGCCATACAGGGGTGATTTACAATGAGCAGTTCTTC

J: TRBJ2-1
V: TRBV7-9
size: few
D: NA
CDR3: CASSLTLGSFNEQFF
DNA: TGTGCCAGCAGCCTAACCTTAGGGTCTTTCAATGAGCAGTTCTTC